This T cell receptor (beta chain) originates from a study of regulatory T cells in long-lasting Graves disease. The study, taken as a whole, reports: The TCR repertoire of persistent Graves' patients was less diverse than that of newly diagnosed ones. Whereas 1,000 or so public clonotypes were shared by new patients, persistent patients shared more, at about 2,500.

Ten or more counts support this clonotype. What it binds is unknown. Arm-PCR of CDR3 regions and iRepertoire HTBI primers were the basis on which TCR beta libraries were built. TCRdb re-derived calls from the multiplex PCR reads in MiXCR, one entry per CDR3 protein. The sample consists of 450,000 to 700,000 distinct CDR3 sequences, roughly 13% of them appearing once. The time point was: newly diagnosed GD, antithyroid drugs for less than 3 months. Researchers made the TCR library from RNA that was extracted from PBMCs. The V end lost 6 bases, the J end lost 3 bases, and 17 bases lay between the germline ends. CDR1 and CDR2 (germline): LNHDA, SQIVND (reference sequence). The CDR3 loop spans 15 amino acids. This sample was also put to use in a study of T cells in Graves' hyperthyroidism and ophthalmopathy.

Sample: peripheral blood mononuclear cells (PBMCs), taken at new diagnosis, from a patient treated with antithyroid drugs. This sequence joins TRBV19 and TRBJ2-5; D is perhaps TRBD1 (6 bases). This receptor was taken from a man aged 25-40 years with Graves disease. CDR3 in amino acids: CASRNLAQGKETQYF. The CDR3 nucleotides read TGTGCCAGTAGAAATCTAGCACAGGGAAAAGAGACCCAGTACTTC.